A selection of T cell receptor beta chains follows, all from one sample in a study of PD-1 blockade in classical Hodgkin lymphoma. TCRdb keeps only in-frame clones here, not all; method: immunoSEQ multiplex PCR. The table has tens of thousands of clones, 90% to 95% seen once. Material: CD4+ T cells from blood. The source is a human donor with classical Hodgkin lymphoma. Each CDR3 is given with its conserved first and last residue. The order of the fields is CDR3 protein, CDR3 DNA, D gene, V gene, clone size, J gene. A D gene is named only where the DNA matches it firmly. Not every row has a clone size; where given, it reads once, few, many or a size class.

CDR3: CASSPGLAAYQTDTQYF; DNA: TGTGCCAGCTCACCGGGACTAGCGGCTTACCAGACAGATACGCAGTATTTT; D: TRBD2; V: TRBV4-2; size: once; J: TRBJ2-3
CDR3: CASSPSEGLTDTQYF; DNA: TGTGCCAGCTCACCATCGGAGGGGCTAACAGATACGCAGTATTTT; D: .; V: TRBV18; size: .; J: TRBJ2-3
CDR3: CATSLDRERQNTEAFF; DNA: TGTGCCACCAGCCTAGACAGGGAAAGACAGAACACTGAAGCTTTCTTT; D: TRBD1; V: TRBV15; size: .; J: TRBJ1-1
CDR3: CASSEGQGLYGYTF; DNA: TGTGCCAGCAGTGAGGGACAGGGGTTATATGGCTACACCTTC; D: TRBD1; V: TRBV6-1; size: .; J: TRBJ1-2
CDR3: CASSASGSWKYF; DNA: TGTGCCAGCAGCGCTAGCGGGAGTTGGAAGTACTTC; D: TRBD2; V: TRBV2; size: .; J: TRBJ2-7
CDR3: CASSLGRGVLGANVLTF; DNA: TGTGCCAGCAGCTTAGGCAGGGGGGTCTTAGGGGCCAACGTCCTGACTTTC; D: .; V: TRBV7-6; size: .; J: TRBJ2-6
CDR3: CASSRSGVSGNTIYF; DNA: TGTGCCAGTAGTAGGTCAGGGGTCTCTGGAAACACCATATATTTT; D: .; V: TRBV19; size: .; J: TRBJ1-3
CDR3: CAWRQKQGALLYEQYF; DNA: TGTGCCTGGAGGCAAAAACAGGGGGCTCTTCTCTACGAGCAGTACTTC; D: TRBD1; V: TRBV30; size: .; J: TRBJ2-7
CDR3: CASSLSDLYEQYF; DNA: TGTGCCAGCAGCCTCTCTGACCTCTACGAGCAGTACTTC; D: .; V: TRBV7-9; size: .; J: TRBJ2-7
CDR3: CASSFPTGTTNTGELFF; DNA: TGTGCCAGCAGCTTCCCCACCGGGACTACGAACACCGGGGAGCTGTTTTTT; D: TRBD2; V: TRBV5-4; size: .; J: TRBJ2-2
CDR3: CASSQQGSFYGYTF; DNA: TGTGCCAGCAGTCAACAGGGTTCCTTTTATGGCTACACCTTC; D: .; V: TRBV6-1; size: .; J: TRBJ1-2
CDR3: CASSLTQGSSYNEQFF; DNA: TGCGCCAGCAGCCTTACACAGGGGAGCTCCTACAATGAGCAGTTCTTC; D: TRBD1; V: TRBV5-1; size: .; J: TRBJ2-1
CDR3: CASSGTLAKNIQYF; DNA: TGTGCCAGCAGTGGGACCTTAGCCAAAAACATTCAGTACTTC; D: .; V: TRBV6-5; size: few; J: TRBJ2-4
CDR3: CASSFGGGSHTQYF; DNA: TGTGCCAGCAGCTTTGGCGGGGGCAGTCATACGCAGTATTTT; D: .; V: TRBV7-2; size: once; J: TRBJ2-3
CDR3: CASSPLLYSTQETQYF; DNA: TGTGCCAGCTCACCACTTTTATACTCGACCCAAGAGACCCAGTACTTC; D: .; V: TRBV18; size: .; J: TRBJ2-5
CDR3: CASSQSSGNTEAFF; DNA: TGTGCCAGCAGCCAATCATCAGGAAACACTGAAGCTTTCTTT; D: .; V: TRBV16; size: .; J: TRBJ1-1
CDR3: CAISAIRGTEAFF; DNA: TGTGCCATCAGTGCAATCAGGGGGACTGAAGCTTTCTTT; D: TRBD1; V: TRBV10-3; size: once; J: TRBJ1-1